This T cell receptor beta chain was found in a study of tumor-infiltrating lymphocytes in primary liver carcinoma. Findings and caveats of the study: The study found tumor-adjacent and tumor-blood pairs overlapped less than tumor region pairs.

Alongside blood RNA obtained from unsorted whole blood, germline DNA was also extracted. Preoperatively, about 3.6 milliliters of peripheral blood were collected. The germline V gene encodes CDR1 SGHDT and CDR2 YYEEEE. Trimming took 7 bases from V and 4 from J, leaving 18 bases between them. CDR3 length equals 14 residues. Details on this clonotype: Its specificity is unknown. It may be a read error: a sequence one base away is much more abundant.

From around 500 ng total RNA, TCR beta cDNA was generated with a primer in the constant region. Employing slightly modified ARM-PCR, three nested multiplex PCR rounds were run, and these gave rise to the TCR beta libraries. The first two PCR rounds, around 10 cycles each, used TRBV1-TRBV30 forward primers and a C-beta reverse primer. TCRdb re-called the multiplex PCR reads with MiXCR, one entry per CDR3 protein. The sample shows roughly 330,000 distinct CDR3 sequences, roughly two thirds of them seen only once. This receptor was taken from a man aged 35-49 years with primary liver carcinoma and hepatitis B virus infection. The material sequenced was peripheral blood. The chain combines TRBV5-6 with TRBJ2-7; D is possibly TRBD2 (5 bases). The CDR3 DNA is TGTGCCAGCGGCCTGGGTGAGAGCGGTTACGAGCAGTACTTC. Translated, it gives CASGLGESGYEQYF.